This T cell receptor (beta chain) was observed in a study of blood T cell repertoires in COVID-19. The CDR3 length is 12 residues. Germline V gene lookup returns CDR1 SGHNT and CDR2 YENEEA. Trimming removed 4 bases at V and 4 bases at J, with 5 bases between. Under the authors' procedure: By means of reference gene primer amplification, nucleated cell counts were estimated. Assay: immunoSEQ multiplex PCR; the TCRdb copy retains only in-frame clones and omits some. V and J calls and clone size are given by that table; D and trimming were obtained from the DNA. The table records 300,000 to 400,000 clones, over 80% of them present only once.

This chain connects TRBV11-3 to TRBJ2-1, with D perhaps matching TRBD2 (5 bases). This TCR was sampled from a man aged 25-40 years with COVID-19, enrolled during active disease. Sequenced input: peripheral blood. CDR3 loop: CASSSGYNEQFF. CDR3 DNA: TGTGCCAGCAGCTCGGGGTACAATGAGCAGTTCTTC.